This TCR beta chain was captured in a study of T cell responses to AZD1222 COVID-19 vaccine. CDR1 is GTSNPN, CDR2 SVGIG, per germline (reference sequence). Trimming took off 2 bases at V and 5 bases at J, with 8 bases between the two ends. CDR3 length equals 12 residues. Profiled with immunoSEQ multiplex PCR; TCRdb holds only in-frame clones, not every one. In the table there are roughly 93,000 clones, 90% of which are singletons. This clone was picked up one time. The chain joins TRBV30 to TRBJ2-3; D possibly corresponds to TRBD1 (6 bases). The sequenced sample was peripheral blood, obtained on day 0 of AZD1222 vaccination. The TCR was taken from an adult in good health. The CDR3 is CAWSTGQDTQYF. CDR3 nucleotide sequence: TGTGCCTGGAGTACAGGGCAAGATACGCAGTATTTT.